This T cell receptor (beta chain) emerged from a study of T cell changes during pregnancy in multiple sclerosis (dated by TCRdb to about 2019). With regard to the full study: The study looked at changes in the T cell repertoire across pregnancy in women with multiple sclerosis.

According to the germline V gene, CDR1 reads SNHLY and CDR2 reads FYNNEI. The CDR3 has 15 amino acids, counting the end cysteine and phenylalanine. The only DNA kept is the CDR3, 45 bases in frame from the first base. The germline ends are 14 bases apart after V is trimmed by 6 bases and J by 3 bases. Regarding this clone: There is no known antigen for this receptor. No base-level quality is on record; no much larger clone is a single base apart.

Library preparation was by the immunoSEQ multiplex PCR assay. Held by TCRdb, this immuneACCESS table contains in-frame sequences only and omits some clones. Under half of the omission traces to an unresolved V gene where checked; the cause of the rest is unknown. The sample yields approximately 45,000 clones; roughly 92% were counted once. Roughly 0.34% of the sample lies in the top ten. This TCR derives from a female donor in good health, enrolled as a control in a pregnancy study. This specimen was CD4+ T cells from peripheral blood mononuclear cells, taken in the second trimester of pregnancy. The sequence is built from TRBV2 and TRBJ2-2; the D segment could be TRBD1, given 6 matching bases. This receptor carries the CDR3 CASSLGGLDTGELFF. The nucleotides are TGTGCCAGCAGCTTAGGGGGATTAGACACCGGGGAGCTGTTTTTT.